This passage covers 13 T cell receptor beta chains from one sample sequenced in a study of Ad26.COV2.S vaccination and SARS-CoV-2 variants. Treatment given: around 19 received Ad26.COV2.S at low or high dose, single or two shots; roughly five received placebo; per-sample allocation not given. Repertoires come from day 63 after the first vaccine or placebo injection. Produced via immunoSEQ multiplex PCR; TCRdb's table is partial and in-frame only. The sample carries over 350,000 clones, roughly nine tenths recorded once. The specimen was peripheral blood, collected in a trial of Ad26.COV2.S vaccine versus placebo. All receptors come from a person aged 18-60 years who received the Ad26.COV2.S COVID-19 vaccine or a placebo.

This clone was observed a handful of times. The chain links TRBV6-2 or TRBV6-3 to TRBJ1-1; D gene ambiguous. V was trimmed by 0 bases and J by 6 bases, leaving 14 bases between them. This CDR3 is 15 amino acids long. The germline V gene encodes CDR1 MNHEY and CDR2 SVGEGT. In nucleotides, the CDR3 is TGTGCCAGCAGTTACTCGACTGAAGGGAGCCCTGAAGCTTTCTTT. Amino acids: CASSYSTEGSPEAFF.

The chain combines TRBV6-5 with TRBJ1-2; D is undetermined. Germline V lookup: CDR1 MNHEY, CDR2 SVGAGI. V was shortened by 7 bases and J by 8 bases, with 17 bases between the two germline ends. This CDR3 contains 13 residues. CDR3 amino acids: CASNEERTGGYTF. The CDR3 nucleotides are TGTGCCAGCAACGAGGAAAGGACGGGCGGCTACACCTTC.

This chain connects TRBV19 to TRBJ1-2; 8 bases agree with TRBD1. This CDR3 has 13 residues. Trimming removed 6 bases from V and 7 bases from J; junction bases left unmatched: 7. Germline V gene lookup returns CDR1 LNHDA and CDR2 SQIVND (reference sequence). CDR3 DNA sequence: TGTGCCAGTAGGAAGCCAGGGGGCGGTGGCTACACCTTC. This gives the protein CASRKPGGGGYTF.

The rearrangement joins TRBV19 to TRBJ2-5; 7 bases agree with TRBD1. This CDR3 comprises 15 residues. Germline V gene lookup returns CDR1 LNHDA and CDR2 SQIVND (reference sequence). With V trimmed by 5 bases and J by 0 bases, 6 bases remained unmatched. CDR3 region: CASSVIQGYQETQYF. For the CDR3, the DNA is TGTGCCAGTAGTGTAATACAGGGGTACCAAGAGACCCAGTACTTC.

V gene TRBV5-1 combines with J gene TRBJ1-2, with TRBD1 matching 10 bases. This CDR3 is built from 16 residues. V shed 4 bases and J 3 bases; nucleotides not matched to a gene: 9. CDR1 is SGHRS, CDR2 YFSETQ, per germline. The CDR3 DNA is TGCGCCAGCAGCCCCCAATCCGGGACAGGGGACTATGGCTACACCTTC. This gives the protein CASSPQSGTGDYGYTF. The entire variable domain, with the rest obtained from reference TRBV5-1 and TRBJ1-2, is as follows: KAGVTQTPRYLIKTRGQQVTLSCSPISGHRSVSWYQQTPGQGLQFLFEYFSETQRNKGNFPGRFSGRQFSNSRSEMNVSTLELGDSALYLCASSPQSGTGDYGYTFGSGTRLTVV.

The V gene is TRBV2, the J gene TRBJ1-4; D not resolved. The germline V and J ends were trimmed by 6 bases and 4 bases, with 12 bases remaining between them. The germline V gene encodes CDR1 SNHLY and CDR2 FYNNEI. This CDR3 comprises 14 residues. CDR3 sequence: CASRWGQDNEKLFF. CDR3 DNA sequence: TGTGCCAGCAGGTGGGGTCAGGATAATGAAAAACTGTTTTTT.

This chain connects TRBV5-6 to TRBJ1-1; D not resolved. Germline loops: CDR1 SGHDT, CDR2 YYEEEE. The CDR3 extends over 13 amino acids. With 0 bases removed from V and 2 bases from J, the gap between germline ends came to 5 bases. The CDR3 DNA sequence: TGTGCCAGCAGCTTGGGGTTCAACACTGAAGCTTTCTTT. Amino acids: CASSLGFNTEAFF.

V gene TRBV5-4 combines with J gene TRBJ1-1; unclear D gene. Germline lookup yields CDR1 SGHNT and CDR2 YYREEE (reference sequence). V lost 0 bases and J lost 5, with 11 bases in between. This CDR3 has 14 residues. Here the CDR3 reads CASSLGGEETEAFF. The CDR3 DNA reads TGTGCCAGCAGCTTGGGCGGGGAAGAGACTGAAGCTTTCTTT.

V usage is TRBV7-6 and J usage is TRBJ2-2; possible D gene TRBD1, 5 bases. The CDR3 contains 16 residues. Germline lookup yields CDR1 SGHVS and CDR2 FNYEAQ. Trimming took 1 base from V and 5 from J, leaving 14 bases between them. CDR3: CASSLVWGEATGELFF. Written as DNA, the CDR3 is TGTGCCAGCAGCTTAGTTTGGGGCGAGGCGACCGGGGAGCTGTTTTTT.

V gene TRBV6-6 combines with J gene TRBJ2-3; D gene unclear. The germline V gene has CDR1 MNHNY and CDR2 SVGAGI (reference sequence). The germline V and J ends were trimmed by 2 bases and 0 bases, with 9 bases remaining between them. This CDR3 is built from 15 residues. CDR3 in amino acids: CASSYRSASTDTQYF. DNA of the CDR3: TGTGCCAGCAGTTACCGCTCCGCTAGCACAGATACGCAGTATTTT.

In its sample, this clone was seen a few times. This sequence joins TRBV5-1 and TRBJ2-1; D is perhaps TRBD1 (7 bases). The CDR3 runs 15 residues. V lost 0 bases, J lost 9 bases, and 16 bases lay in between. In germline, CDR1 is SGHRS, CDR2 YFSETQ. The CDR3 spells CASSLGQGGITEQFF. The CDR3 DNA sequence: TGCGCCAGCAGCTTGGGACAGGGAGGAATTACTGAGCAGTTCTTC. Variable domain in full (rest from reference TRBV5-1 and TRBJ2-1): KAGVTQTPRYLIKTRGQQVTLSCSPISGHRSVSWYQQTPGQGLQFLFEYFSETQRNKGNFPGRFSGRQFSNSRSEMNVSTLELGDSALYLCASSLGQGGITEQFFGPGTRLTVL.

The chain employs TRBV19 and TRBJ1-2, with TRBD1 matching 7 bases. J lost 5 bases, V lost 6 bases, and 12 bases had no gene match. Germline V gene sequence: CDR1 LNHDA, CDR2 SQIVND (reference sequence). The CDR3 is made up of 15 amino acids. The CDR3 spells CASSPEGTVRYGYTF. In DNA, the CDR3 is TGTGCCAGTAGCCCAGAAGGGACAGTAAGGTATGGCTACACCTTC.

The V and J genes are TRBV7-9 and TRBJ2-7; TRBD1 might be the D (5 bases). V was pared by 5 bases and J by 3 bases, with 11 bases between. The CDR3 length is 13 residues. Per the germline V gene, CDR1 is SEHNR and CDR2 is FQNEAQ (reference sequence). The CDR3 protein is CASSLAQVYEQYF. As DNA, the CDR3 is TGTGCCAGCAGCCTGGCACAGGTCTACGAGCAGTACTTC.